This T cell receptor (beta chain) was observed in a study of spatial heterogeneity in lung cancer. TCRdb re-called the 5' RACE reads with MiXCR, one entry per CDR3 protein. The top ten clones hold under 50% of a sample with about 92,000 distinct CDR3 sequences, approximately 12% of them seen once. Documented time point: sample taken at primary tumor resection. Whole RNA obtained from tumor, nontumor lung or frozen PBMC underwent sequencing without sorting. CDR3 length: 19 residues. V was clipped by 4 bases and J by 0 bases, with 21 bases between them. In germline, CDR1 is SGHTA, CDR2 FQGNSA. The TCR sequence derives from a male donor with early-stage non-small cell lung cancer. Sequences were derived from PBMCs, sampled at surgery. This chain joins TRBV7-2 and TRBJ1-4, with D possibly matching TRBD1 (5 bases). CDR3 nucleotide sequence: TGTGCCAGCAGCTGGGCCCACCCGGGGGGAGGGGCAACTAATGAAAAACTGTTTTTT. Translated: CASSWAHPGGGATNEKLFF.